This T cell receptor (beta chain) originates from a study of T-cell reconstitution after alpha-beta-depleted transplantation in children (dated by TCRdb to between 2015 and 2016). A note on the overall study: Using TCR repertoire profiling, the study quantitatively followed how T-cell immune reconstitution unfolded in children after TCRalphabeta/CD19-depleted allogeneic hematopoietic cell transplantation. On the study overall, not on this receptor specifically: In some patients, the high TCRbeta diversity seen at day 60 was put down to recipient T cells and intrathymic progenitors that had survived conditioning. About two months after transplant, the apparently early recovery of alphabetaT-cell counts reportedly depended on just several hundred clones that had expanded rapidly and came from non-depleted graft cells. Over the following months the frequencies of hyperexpanded clones went down, and after one year T-cell counts and TCRbeta diversity were mostly credited to newly produced T cells.

Interpreted using the paper, the treatment or condition label stands for: allogeneic hematopoietic cell transplantation with graft depleted of TCRalphabeta T cells and CD19 B cells. The transplant recipients were children given TCRalphabeta/CD19-depleted allogeneic hematopoietic cell grafts. Library prep was done by PCR. Instrument used: Illumina HiSeq 2500. To normalize quantification of the TCRbeta repertoire, the TCR libraries were built with molecular barcoding that relied on unique molecular identifiers. The public sequencing data were trimmed at Q25 with fastp and processed into clonotypes with MiXCR by TCRdb, which kept only in-frame beta chains. Records with the same CDR3 protein are collapsed into one entry carrying the most frequent genes and DNA. The sample contains 90,000 to 100,000 distinct CDR3 sequences, about 22% of them found a single time. The top ten constitute roughly a fifth of the sample.

On this clonotype itself: This receptor's antigen is unknown. Per-nucleotide qualities are absent, and no much larger clonotype sits a single base away.

The germline V gene encodes CDR1 ENHRY and CDR2 SYGVKD. Including cysteine and phenylalanine, the CDR3 has 15 amino acids. CDR3 DNA is the only sequence kept; it has 45 bases, read in frame from the first base. At the junction V is shortened by 2 bases and J by 5 bases, with 13 bases in between. This chain joins TRBV10-3 to TRBJ2-1, with the D gene call left open. This specimen consisted of PBMCs, obtained before TCRalphabeta/CD19-depleted stem cell transplant. The sequence came from a boy aged 2 to 10 with acute lymphoblastic leukemia, due to receive a stem cell transplant. The DNA reads TGTGCCATCAGTGAGGGGCGTGGGATTGACAATGAGCAGTTCTTC. It encodes CAISEGRGIDNEQFF.